Sequencing of this TCR beta chain was carried out in a study of blood T cell repertoires in COVID-19. Study details: Sites in the United States, Italy and Spain provided acute and convalescent COVID-19 samples.

Seattle patients were enrolled during active infection and followed longitudinally. Clones were sequenced by immunoSEQ multiplex PCR, and TCRdb holds only the in-frame ones, with some missing. This sample yields about 180,000 clones, of which roughly 88% are seen a single time; 5.5% to 8% belongs to the top ten. V lost 0 bases and J 5 bases, leaving 11 bases between the germline ends. Per the germline V gene, CDR1 is SGDLS and CDR2 is YYNGEE. The CDR3 has 14 residues. The sequencing input was peripheral blood. The chain is built from TRBV9 and TRBJ1-1; D remains ambiguous. The origin of this receptor is a woman in her thirties or forties with COVID-19, enrolled during active disease. CDR3 bases: TGTGCCAGCAGCGTAGGAGGGCGCGGGACTGAAGCTTTCTTT. The encoded protein is CASSVGGRGTEAFF.